The 18 T cell receptor beta chains below all came from one sample that was sequenced in a study of Ad26.COV2.S vaccination and SARS-CoV-2 variants. The assay was immunoSEQ multiplex PCR, and TCRdb's table has in-frame clones only and misses some. Here the sample spans roughly 350,000 clones, 86% being singletons. Treatment of the sample: about 20 received Ad26.COV2.S at low or high dose, single or two shots; a few received placebo; per-sample allocation not given. Material that was analyzed had been drawn on day 63 after the first vaccine or placebo injection. The input for sequencing was peripheral blood, taken in a trial of Ad26.COV2.S vaccine versus placebo. These receptors were obtained from a person aged 18 to 59 who received the Ad26.COV2.S COVID-19 vaccine or a placebo.

The chain employs TRBV6-2 or TRBV6-3 and TRBJ2-5; TRBD2 matches at 11 bases. The CDR3 contains 17 residues. V dropped 2 bases and J dropped 0; count of bases not matched to a gene: 5. Germline V gene data show CDR1 as MNHEY and CDR2 as SVGEGT. The CDR3 bases are TGTGCCAGCAGTTACCCTACTAGCGGGGGACACCAAGAGACCCAGTACTTC. Amino acid sequence: CASSYPTSGGHQETQYF.

V is TRBV7-9 and J is TRBJ1-2, with 11 bases that match TRBD1. The ends lost 3 bases at V and 3 bases at J; junction bases unmatched: 6. Germline V gene lookup returns CDR1 SEHNR and CDR2 FQNEAQ (reference sequence). There are 16 residues in the CDR3. The CDR3 region has the DNA TGTGCCAGCAGCTTGGAGGGACAGGGGGTACACTATGGCTACACCTTC. This codes for CASSLEGQGVHYGYTF.

The genes are TRBV11-2 and TRBJ2-5; 14 nucleotides agree with TRBD2. V was pared by 5 bases and J by 2 bases, with 4 bases of the junction left unmatched. The CDR3 extends over 16 amino acids. Germline CDR1 SGHAT, CDR2 FQNNGV. Here the CDR3 reads CASSPGLAGGQETQYF. CDR3 nucleotide sequence: TGTGCCAGCAGCCCCGGACTAGCGGGGGGACAAGAGACCCAGTACTTC.

The chain couples TRBV28 to TRBJ1-1; TRBD1 might be the D (5 bases). Trimming cost V 6 bases and J 3 bases, with 14 bases left between them. From germline, CDR1 is MDHEN and CDR2 SYDVKM. This CDR3 is built from 14 residues. The CDR3 loop is CASRVIGAHTEAFF. CDR3 in DNA: TGTGCCAGCAGGGTTATCGGGGCGCACACTGAAGCTTTCTTT.

V and J are TRBV19 and TRBJ2-3; a possible D gene is TRBD2 (7 bases). Germline V lookup: CDR1 LNHDA, CDR2 SQIVND (reference sequence). The CDR3 is 15 residues long. Trimming removed 9 bases from V and 0 bases from J, with 16 bases in between. The chain's CDR3 is CASWGGRDSTDTQYF. The DNA for the CDR3 is TGTGCCAGCTGGGGGGGGCGCGACAGCACAGATACGCAGTATTTT.

The CDR3 coding sequence is TGTGCCAGCAGCCCTGGAGAGCATGGATATGGCTACACCTTC. Translated, it gives CASSPGEHGYGYTF. This rearrangement joins TRBV27 to TRBJ1-2; D remains ambiguous. CDR1 is MNHEY, CDR2 SMNVEV, per germline (reference sequence). The CDR3 contains 14 residues. The V gene lost 6 bases and the J gene lost 5 bases, with 16 bases spanning the gap.

V and J are TRBV21-1 and TRBJ2-5; the tabulated D call, TRBD1, remains unverified against the DNA. TRBV21-1 is termed a pseudogene. The CDR3 spans 18 residues. As DNA, the CDR3 is TGTGCCAGCAGCAAAGCGCCGGGTGGACGGGACAGACAAGAGACCCAGTACTTC. It codes for CASSKAPGGRDRQETQYF.

This clone came up a few times. The V call is TRBV28, the J call TRBJ1-2; the D is unclear. Trimming stripped 1 base from V and 8 bases from J, with 5 bases between. Germline CDR1 reads MDHEN; CDR2 reads SYDVKM. This CDR3 has 11 residues. CDR3 DNA sequence: TGTGCCAGCAGTTTATTCCACGGCTACACCTTC. The encoded protein is CASSLFHGYTF.

V usage is TRBV29-1 and J usage is TRBJ2-1; D is unresolved. V lost 5 bases and J 8 bases, leaving 13 bases between the germline ends. Germline assignment: CDR1 SQVTM and CDR2 ANQGSEA. The CDR3 is 12 amino acids. The CDR3 loop reads CSVTPLVHEQFF. CDR3 in DNA: TGCAGCGTTACTCCCCTGGTCCATGAGCAGTTCTTC.

The gene calls are TRBV19 and TRBJ1-2; 7 bases line up with TRBD1. The germline CDR1 and CDR2 sequences are LNHDA and SQIVND (reference sequence). The CDR3 has 14 residues. After removal of 7 bases from V and 4 bases from J, the junction contained 9 bases not matched to a gene. The CDR3 spells CASIRTGAGYGYTF. CDR3 coding DNA: TGTGCCAGTATCCGGACAGGAGCTGGCTATGGCTACACCTTC.

The rearrangement links TRBV7-8 to TRBJ2-1, with 10 bases that match TRBD1. Germline values: CDR1 SGHVS, CDR2 FQNEAQ. V gave up 2 bases and J gave up 3 bases; unmatched junction bases: 7. The CDR3 extends over 17 amino acids. The CDR3 protein is CASSLLRTGGLYNEQFF. The CDR3 nucleotides read TGTGCCAGCAGCTTACTTCGGACAGGGGGGCTCTACAATGAGCAGTTCTTC.

The V and J genes are TRBV18 and TRBJ2-7; D could derive from TRBD1 or TRBD2 (6 bases each). Germline values: CDR1 KGHSH, CDR2 LQKENI. Trimming left V 0 bases short and J 6 bases short, with 15 bases between. The CDR3 spans 15 residues. The CDR3 spells CASSPPSGAPLEQYF. The DNA of the CDR3 is TGTGCCAGCTCACCACCTTCGGGGGCGCCTCTCGAGCAGTACTTC. Full variable domain (remainder filled in from reference TRBV18 and TRBJ2-7): NAGVMQNPRHLVRRRGQEARLRCSPMKGHSHVYWYRQLPEEGLKFMVYLQKENIIDESGMPKERFSAEFPKEGPSILRIQQVVRGDSAAYFCASSPPSGAPLEQYFGPGTRLTVT.

The genes are TRBV10-3 and TRBJ1-6; D is perhaps TRBD1 (5 bases). V was cut by 3 bases and J by 7 bases, with 22 bases left in between. The CDR3 covers 18 residues. The germline CDR1 and CDR2 sequences are ENHRY and SYGVKD. In DNA form, the CDR3 reads TGTGCCATCAGTGACGTCGCAGAACAGGTCAGCATGAATTCACCCCTCCACTTT. Translated, it gives CAISDVAEQVSMNSPLHF.

This clone was seen only a few times. The chain uses TRBV21-1 and TRBJ2-7; TRBD1, as called in the table, went unchecked against the DNA. TRBV21-1 is an annotated pseudogene. This CDR3 has 13 amino acids. CDR3 loop: CASSIGTVYEQYF. The CDR3 DNA reads as TGTGCCAGCAGCATCGGGACAGTCTACGAGCAGTACTTC.

The genes are TRBV6-5 and TRBJ1-1; possible D gene TRBD1, 5 bases. Trimming took off 5 bases at V and 7 bases at J, with 20 bases between the two ends. CDR3 length: 15 residues. From germline, CDR1 is MNHEY and CDR2 SVGAGI. CDR3 nucleotides: TGTGCCAGCAGTACCCTGGACCTTGGGGGAAGTGAAGCTTTCTTT. It yields the protein CASSTLDLGGSEAFF.

As DNA, the CDR3 is TGTGCCAGCTCCCCTCTATCTAGCACAGATACGCAGTATTTT. This encodes CASSPLSSTDTQYF. This chain links TRBV18 with TRBJ2-3; D remains ambiguous. Germline V gene sequence: CDR1 KGHSH, CDR2 LQKENI. The CDR3 is made up of 14 amino acids. Trimming cost V 6 bases and J 0 bases, with 10 bases left between them.

V usage is TRBV15 and J usage is TRBJ1-4; 10 positions agree with TRBD1. Germline values: CDR1 LNHNV, CDR2 YYDKDF (reference sequence). Trimming removed 1 base from V and 6 bases from J; junction bases left unmatched: 2. The CDR3 length is 15 residues. The CDR3 bases are TGTGCCACCAGCAGAGGTGGGACAGGGGATGAAAAACTGTTTTTT. The encoded protein is CATSRGGTGDEKLFF.

This chain joins TRBV7-9 and TRBJ2-3; 7 bases align to TRBD1. This CDR3 region has 16 residues. The germline gives CDR1 SEHNR, CDR2 FQNEAQ (reference sequence). Losses at the gene ends were 5 bases for V and 0 bases for J; bases not matched to a gene: 8. CDR3 amino acids: CASSPPPGQSTDTQYF. Here the CDR3 DNA reads TGTGCCAGCAGCCCTCCGCCGGGACAGAGCACAGATACGCAGTATTTT.